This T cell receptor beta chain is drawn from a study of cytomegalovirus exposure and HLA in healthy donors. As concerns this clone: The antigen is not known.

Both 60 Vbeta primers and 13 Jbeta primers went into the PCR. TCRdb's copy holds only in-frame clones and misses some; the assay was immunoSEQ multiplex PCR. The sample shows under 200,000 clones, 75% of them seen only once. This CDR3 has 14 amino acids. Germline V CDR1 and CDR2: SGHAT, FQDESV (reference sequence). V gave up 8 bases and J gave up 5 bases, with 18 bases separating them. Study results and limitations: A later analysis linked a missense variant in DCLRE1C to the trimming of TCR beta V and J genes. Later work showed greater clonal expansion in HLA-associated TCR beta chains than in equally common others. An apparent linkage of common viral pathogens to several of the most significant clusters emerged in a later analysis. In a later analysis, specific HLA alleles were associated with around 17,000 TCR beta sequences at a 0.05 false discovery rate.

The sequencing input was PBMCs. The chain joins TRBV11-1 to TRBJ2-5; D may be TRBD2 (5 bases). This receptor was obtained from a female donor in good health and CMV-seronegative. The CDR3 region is CASGIWTSTETQYF. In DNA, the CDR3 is TGTGCCAGCGGGATCTGGACTTCAACGGAGACCCAGTACTTC.